This T cell receptor (beta chain) was captured by sequencing in a study of T cells in Graves' hyperthyroidism and ophthalmopathy. Overall study context: Peripheral blood was secured at the point of initial diagnosis, before any treatment.

RNA transcripts were the template for amplifying TCR beta CDR3 regions. First-round RT-PCR with HTBI primers amplified the TCR CDR3 region. TCRdb ran MiXCR on the multiplex PCR reads and lists one entry per CDR3 protein. The table records over 500,000 distinct CDR3 sequences, approximately 16% of them present only once. V gave up 8 bases and J gave up 5 bases; unmatched junction bases: 8. Germline CDR1 and CDR2: LNHDA and SQIVND (reference sequence). The CDR3 contains 15 residues. This clonotype was obtained from a woman younger than 45 with Graves' ophthalmopathy. V and J are TRBV19 and TRBJ2-2; 10 bases line up with TRBD1. Material: blood. CDR3 loop: CASGIGQGGTGELFF. The CDR3 region has the DNA TGTGCCAGTGGGATAGGACAGGGGGGAACCGGGGAGCTGTTTTTT.